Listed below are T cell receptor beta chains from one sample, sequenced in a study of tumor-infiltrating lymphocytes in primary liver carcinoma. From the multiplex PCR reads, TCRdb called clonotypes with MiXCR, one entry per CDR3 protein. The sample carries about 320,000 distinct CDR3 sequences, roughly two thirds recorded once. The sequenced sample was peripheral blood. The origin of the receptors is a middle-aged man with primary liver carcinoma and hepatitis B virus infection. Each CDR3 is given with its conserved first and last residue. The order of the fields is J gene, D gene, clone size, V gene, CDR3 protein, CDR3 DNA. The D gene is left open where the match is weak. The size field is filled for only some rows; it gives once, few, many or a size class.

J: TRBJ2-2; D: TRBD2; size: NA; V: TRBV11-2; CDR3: CVSSLVAGGSLTGELFF; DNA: TGTGTCAGCAGCTTAGTGGCTGGCGGGAGTTTGACCGGGGAGCTGTTTTTT
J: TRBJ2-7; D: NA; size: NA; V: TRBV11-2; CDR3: CASKTHSYEQYF; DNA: TGTGCCAGCAAAACACATAGCTACGAGCAGTACTTC
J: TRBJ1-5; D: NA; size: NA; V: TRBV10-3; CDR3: CAISDRNRGEDQPQHF; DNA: TGTGCCATCAGTGACCGGAATAGGGGCGAGGATCAGCCCCAGCATTTT
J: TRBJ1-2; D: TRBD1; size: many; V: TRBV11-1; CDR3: CASSRDRGANYGYTF; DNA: TGTGCCAGCAGCCGCGACAGGGGGGCGAACTATGGCTACACCTTC
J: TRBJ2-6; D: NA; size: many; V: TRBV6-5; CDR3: CASSPSGAASSGANVLTF; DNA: TGTGCCAGCAGCCCATCCGGGGCGGCGAGCTCTGGGGCCAACGTCCTGACTTTC
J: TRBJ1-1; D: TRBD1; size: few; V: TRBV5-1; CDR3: CASTYQGVSTEAFF; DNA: TGCGCCAGCACCTACCAGGGGGTGTCCACTGAAGCTTTCTTT
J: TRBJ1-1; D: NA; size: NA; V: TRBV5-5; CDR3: CASSEGPVATEAFF; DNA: TGTGCCAGCAGCGAAGGACCCGTTGCCACTGAAGCTTTCTTT
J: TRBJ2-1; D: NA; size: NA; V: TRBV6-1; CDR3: CTSCGPLFGNEQFF; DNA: TGTACCAGTTGCGGACCCCTTTTCGGGAATGAGCAGTTCTTC
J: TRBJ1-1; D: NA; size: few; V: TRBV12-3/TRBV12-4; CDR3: CASASGTEAFF; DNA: TGTGCCAGCGCTTCTGGGACTGAAGCTTTCTTT
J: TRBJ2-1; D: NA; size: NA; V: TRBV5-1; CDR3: CASRFGINLTVDEQFF; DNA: TGCGCCAGCCGCTTTGGGATCAATCTTACTGTCGATGAGCAGTTCTTC
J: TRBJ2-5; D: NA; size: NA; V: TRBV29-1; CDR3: CSAEGDPQETQYF; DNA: TGCAGCGCTGAGGGGGACCCCCAAGAGACCCAGTACTTC
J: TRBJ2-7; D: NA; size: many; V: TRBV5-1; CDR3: CASSRDVSYEQYF; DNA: TGCGCCAGCAGCCGTGATGTCTCCTACGAGCAGTACTTC
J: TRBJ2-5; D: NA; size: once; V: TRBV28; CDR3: CASSFNRGGTQYF; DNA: TGTGCCAGCAGTTTTAACAGGGGAGGGACCCAGTACTTC
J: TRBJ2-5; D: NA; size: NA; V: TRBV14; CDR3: CASSQETETQYF; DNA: TGTGCCAGCAGCCAAGAGACAGAGACCCAGTACTTC
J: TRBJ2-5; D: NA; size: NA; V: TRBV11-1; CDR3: CASRPYSPRETQYF; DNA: TGTGCCAGCAGACCCTATAGCCCAAGAGAGACCCAGTACTTC
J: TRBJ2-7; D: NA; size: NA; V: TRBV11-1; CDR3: CACNLRATSYEQYF; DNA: TGTGCCTGCAACTTAAGGGCTACCTCCTACGAGCAGTACTTC
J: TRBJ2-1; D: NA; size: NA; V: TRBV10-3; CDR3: CAISESVDGQFF; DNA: TGTGCCATCAGTGAGTCGGTCGATGGGCAGTTCTTC
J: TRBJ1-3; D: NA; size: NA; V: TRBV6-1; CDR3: CVSSDAGRSGNTIYF; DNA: TGTGTCAGCAGTGATGCGGGGAGATCTGGGAACACCATATATTTT
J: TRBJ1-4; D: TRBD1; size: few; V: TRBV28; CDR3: CASSPPGQATTNEKLFF; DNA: TGTGCCAGCAGTCCTCCGGGACAGGCAACAACTAATGAAAAACTGTTTTTT
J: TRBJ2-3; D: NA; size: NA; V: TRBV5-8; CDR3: CAGSYYTDTQYF; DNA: TGTGCCGGCAGCTACTACACAGATACGCAGTATTTT
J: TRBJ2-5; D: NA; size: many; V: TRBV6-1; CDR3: CATLRAGAPVGVGQETQYF; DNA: TGTGCCACCCTCAGAGCAGGGGCGCCGGTGGGGGTCGGCCAAGAGACCCAGTACTTC
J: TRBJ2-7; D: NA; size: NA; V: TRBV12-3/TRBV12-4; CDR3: CAGSLDRGKKQYF; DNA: TGTGCCGGCAGTTTAGATAGGGGAAAAAAGCAGTACTTC
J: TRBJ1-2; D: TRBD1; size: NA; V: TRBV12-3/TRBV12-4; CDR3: CVSSLEGAYGYTF; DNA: TGTGTCAGCAGTTTAGAGGGGGCCTATGGCTACACCTTC
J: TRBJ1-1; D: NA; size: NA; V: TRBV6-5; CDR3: CASSYSTGFFNTEAFF; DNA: TGTGCCAGCAGTTACTCAACAGGGTTCTTTAACACTGAAGCTTTCTTT
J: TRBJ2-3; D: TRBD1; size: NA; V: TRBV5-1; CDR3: CASSLMRGGEDTQYF; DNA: TGCGCCAGCAGCTTGATGAGAGGGGGCGAGGATACGCAGTATTTT
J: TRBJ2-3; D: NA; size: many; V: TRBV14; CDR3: CASSPRKDTQYF; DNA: TGTGCCAGCAGCCCCCGTAAGGATACGCAGTATTTT
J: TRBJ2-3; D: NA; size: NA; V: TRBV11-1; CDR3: CARSLAPDSMQYF; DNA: TGTGCCAGGAGCTTAGCGCCTGACAGTATGCAGTATTTT
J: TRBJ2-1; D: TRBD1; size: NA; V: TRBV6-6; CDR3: CASNKRGGQGAIGVDEQFF; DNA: TGTGCCAGCAACAAACGGGGTGGACAGGGGGCGATTGGTGTGGATGAGCAGTTCTTC
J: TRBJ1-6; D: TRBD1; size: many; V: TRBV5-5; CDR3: CASSLTGRSPLHF; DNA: TGTGCCAGCAGCCTGACAGGGCGGTCACCCCTCCACTTT
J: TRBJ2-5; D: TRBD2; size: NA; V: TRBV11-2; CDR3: CASSLTGTRGRGGQETQYF; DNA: TGCGCCAGCAGCCTAACCGGGACTAGGGGGAGAGGGGGACAAGAGACCCAGTACTTC
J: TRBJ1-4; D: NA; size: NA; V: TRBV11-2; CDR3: CASSLRPGGKLFF; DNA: TGTGCCAGCAGCTTACGACCGGGAGGAAAACTGTTTTTT
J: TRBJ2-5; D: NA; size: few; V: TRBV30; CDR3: CAWSRTSQETQYF; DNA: TGTGCCTGGAGTCGGACTTCCCAAGAGACCCAGTACTTC
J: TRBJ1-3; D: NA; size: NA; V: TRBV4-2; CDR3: CASSQETETSGNTVYF; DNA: TGCGCCAGCAGCCAAGAGACAGAAACCTCTGGAAACACCGTATATTTT
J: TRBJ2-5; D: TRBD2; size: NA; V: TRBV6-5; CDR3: CASSPSGIEETQYF; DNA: TGTGCCAGCAGTCCTAGCGGCATAGAAGAGACCCAGTACTTC
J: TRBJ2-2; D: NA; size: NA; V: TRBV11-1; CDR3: CGSSNQDTNTGELFF; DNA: TGTGGCAGCAGCAATCAGGACACGAACACCGGGGAGCTGTTTTTT
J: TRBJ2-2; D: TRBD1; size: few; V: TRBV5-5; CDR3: CASNIGGATGELFF; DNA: TGTGCCAGCAACATAGGGGGCGCCACCGGGGAGCTGTTTTTT
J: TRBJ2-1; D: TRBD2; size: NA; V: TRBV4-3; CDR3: CASSRGTSGSNEQFF; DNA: TGCGCCAGCAGCCGAGGGACTAGCGGGAGTAATGAGCAGTTCTTC
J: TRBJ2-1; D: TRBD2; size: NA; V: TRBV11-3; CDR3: CASNQAASGRAVEQFF; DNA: TGTGCCAGCAACCAAGCGGCTAGCGGGAGGGCCGTAGAGCAGTTCTTC
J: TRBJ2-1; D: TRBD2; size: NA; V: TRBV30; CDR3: CAWREPIAGRTYNEQFF; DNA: TGTGCCTGGAGGGAACCCATAGCGGGGAGGACCTACAATGAGCAGTTCTTC
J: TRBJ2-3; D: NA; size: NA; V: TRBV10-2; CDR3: CASIGGPRFTYTQYF; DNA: TGCGCTAGCATTGGGGGCCCCCGGTTCACATATACGCAGTATTTT
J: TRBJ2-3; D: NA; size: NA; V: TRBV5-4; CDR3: CASSSEISVRDTQYF; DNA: TGTGCCAGCAGCTCGGAGATCTCGGTCCGGGATACGCAGTATTTT
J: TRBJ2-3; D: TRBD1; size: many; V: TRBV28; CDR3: CASTPGQGFGDTQYF; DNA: TGTGCCAGCACCCCGGGACAGGGTTTCGGAGATACGCAGTATTTT
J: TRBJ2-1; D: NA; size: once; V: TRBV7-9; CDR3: CASSYREVGNEEFF; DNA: TGTGCCAGCAGCTACAGGGAAGTGGGCAATGAGGAGTTCTTC
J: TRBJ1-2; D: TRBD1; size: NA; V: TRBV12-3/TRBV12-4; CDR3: CASSSYADRGGYTF; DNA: TGTGCCAGCAGTTCTTATGCCGACAGGGGAGGCTACACCTTC
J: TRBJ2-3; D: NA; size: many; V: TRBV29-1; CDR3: CSVEGRQGTDTQYF; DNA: TGCAGCGTTGAAGGGAGGCAGGGCACAGATACGCAGTATTTT
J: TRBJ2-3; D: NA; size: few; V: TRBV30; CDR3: CAWSWGKQAYTDTQYF; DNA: TGTGCCTGGAGTTGGGGGAAGCAAGCCTACACAGATACGCAGTATTTT
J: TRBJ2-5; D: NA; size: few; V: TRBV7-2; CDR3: CASSSLRVVGSQETQYF; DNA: TGTGCCAGCAGCTCCCTTAGGGTGGTGGGCAGCCAAGAGACCCAGTACTTC
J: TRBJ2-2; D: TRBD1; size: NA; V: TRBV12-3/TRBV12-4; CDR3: CARWDSNIGELLF; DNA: TGTGCCAGGTGGGACAGCAACATCGGGGAGCTGCTTTTT
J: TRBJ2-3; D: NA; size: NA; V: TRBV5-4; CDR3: CASSLTAATDTQYF; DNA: TGTGCCAGCAGCTTGACGGCAGCCACAGATACGCAGTATTTT
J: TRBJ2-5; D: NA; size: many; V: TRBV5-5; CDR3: CASSLESGPRETQYF; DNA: TGTGCCAGCAGCTTGGAATCAGGCCCTAGGGAGACCCAGTACTTC
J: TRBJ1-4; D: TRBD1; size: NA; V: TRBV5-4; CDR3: CANSPGQDSEKLFF; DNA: TGTGCCAACAGCCCCGGACAGGATTCTGAAAAACTGTTTTTT
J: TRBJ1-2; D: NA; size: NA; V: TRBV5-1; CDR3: CASSLGQAWLGTF; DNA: TGCGCCAGCAGCTTGGGCCAGGCATGGCTGGGTACCTTC
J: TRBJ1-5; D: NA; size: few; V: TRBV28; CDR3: CASSLRKGRGSQPQHF; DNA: TGTGCCAGCAGTTTAAGGAAAGGGAGAGGTTCGCAGCCCCAGCATTTT
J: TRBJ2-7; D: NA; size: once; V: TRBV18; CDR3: CPSSSTTRRGAASEQYF; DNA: TGTCCCAGCTCATCAACGACCCGTCGGGGGGCGGCAAGCGAGCAGTACTTC
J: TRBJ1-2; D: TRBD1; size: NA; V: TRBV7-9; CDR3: CASSQEGAATCGYTF; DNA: TGTGCCAGCAGTCAGGAGGGGGCCGCGACCTGTGGCTACACCTTC
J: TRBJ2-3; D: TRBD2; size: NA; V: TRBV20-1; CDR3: CSPRAGGSTDTQYF; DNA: TGCAGTCCCAGGGCGGGAGGGAGCACAGATACGCAGTATTTT
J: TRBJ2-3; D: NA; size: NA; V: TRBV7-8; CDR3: CARSSPSTGFTDTQYF; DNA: TGTGCCAGGAGCTCACCTTCTACTGGGTTCACAGATACGCAGTATTTT